The clone carrying this T cell receptor beta chain occurred once. The data originate from a study of cytomegalovirus exposure and HLA in healthy donors. The CDR3 is 17 amino acids. The germline CDR1 and CDR2 sequences are SNHLY and FYNNEI. V shed 6 bases, J shed 4 bases, and the junction held 17 bases outside the gene matches. Primers included in the PCR were 60 Vbeta and 13 Jbeta primers. Data came from immunoSEQ multiplex PCR; TCRdb stores just in-frame clones and leaves some out. This table has roughly 150,000 clones, over 60% appearing once. This TCR derives from a woman aged 25-40 years in good health and CMV-seropositive. Sequenced sample: PBMCs. The chain couples TRBV2 to TRBJ1-1; 7 bases line up with TRBD1. The chain's CDR3 is CASRANRGQITGTEAFF. CDR3 sequence (DNA): TGTGCCAGCAGAGCTAACAGGGGTCAGATTACGGGCACTGAAGCTTTCTTT.